The source of this T cell receptor beta chain is a study of blood T cell repertoires in COVID-19. Study at large: Samples representing acute and convalescent COVID-19 were sourced from the United States, Italy and Spain. PBMCs, B-cell-depleted T cells, or T cells provided the cDNA or gDNA that made up the material.

TCRdb's copy holds only in-frame clones and misses some; the assay was immunoSEQ multiplex PCR. The sample includes tens of thousands of clones, about 87% of them seen just once. Input material: peripheral blood. This receptor was taken from a woman aged 70-85 years with acute or convalescent COVID-19.

The CDR3 sequence: CASTRQFNEQFF. CDR3 nucleotides: TGTGCCAGCACGAGGCAGTTCAATGAGCAGTTCTTC. The chain couples TRBV6-5 to TRBJ2-1, with D hard to call. The CDR3 has 12 residues. The germline V and J ends were trimmed by 7 bases and 6 bases, with 10 bases remaining between them. Per the germline V gene, CDR1 is MNHEY and CDR2 is SVGAGI.